This is a list of T cell receptor beta chains from one sample in a study of PD-L1 blockade in urothelial cancer. The repertoire was sequenced with immunoSEQ multiplex PCR; TCRdb's copy has only in-frame clones and lacks some. In the table there are some 35,000 clones, about a third of which are singletons. This specimen was tumor tissue, taken before atezolizumab (anti-PD-L1) treatment. Receptor source: a man between 60 and 75 years old with urothelial cancer. The CDR3 runs from the conserved cysteine through the conserved F or W. A D gene is named only where the DNA matches it firmly. Only part of the rows carry a size: once, few, many, or a class if the clone is expanded.

J gene | V gene | D gene | clone size | CDR3 protein | CDR3 DNA
TRBJ1-2 | TRBV9 | - | - | CASSESIGAHYGYTF | TGTGCCAGCAGTGAATCTATAGGGGCGCACTATGGCTACACCTTC
TRBJ1-4 | TRBV28 | - | - | CASSPPGGANEKLFF | TGTGCCAGCAGTCCTCCGGGGGGTGCTAATGAAAAACTGTTTTTT
TRBJ2-4 | TRBV29-1 | - | - | CSVGLGGSAKNIQYF | TGCAGCGTTGGATTGGGAGGATCAGCCAAAAACATTCAGTACTTC
TRBJ2-7 | TRBV28 | TRBD2 | - | CASSFPAGGRYEQYF | TGTGCCAGCAGTTTTCCGGCGGGAGGGCGGTACGAGCAGTACTTC
TRBJ1-3 | TRBV19 | TRBD1 | - | CASSEDRGKGNTIYF | TGTGCCAGTAGCGAAGACAGGGGGAAAGGAAACACCATATATTTT
TRBJ2-7 | TRBV25-1 | - | - | CASRGEGQSRREQYF | TGTGCCAGCCGAGGGGAGGGACAAAGCAGACGCGAGCAGTACTTC
TRBJ1-4 | TRBV28 | TRBD1 | - | CASSLGQGRSEKLFF | TGTGCCAGCAGTTTAGGACAGGGGAGGTCTGAAAAACTGTTTTTT
TRBJ1-5 | TRBV6-8 | TRBD1 | many | CASSHRDRSNQPQHF | TGTGCCAGCAGTCACCGGGACAGGAGCAATCAGCCCCAGCATTTT
TRBJ2-3 | TRBV5-1 | - | - | CASSLEGVYTDTQYF | TGCGCCAGCAGCTTGGAAGGGGTCTACACAGATACGCAGTATTTT
TRBJ2-2 | TRBV15 | - | - | CATSVRTVNTGELFF | TGTGCCACCAGCGTACGGACGGTGAACACCGGGGAGCTGTTTTTT
TRBJ2-3 | TRBV7-6 | TRBD2 | - | CASSLEGGAGGQYF | TGTGCCAGCAGCTTGGAGGGCGGAGCGGGAGGGCAGTATTTT
TRBJ1-5 | TRBV9 | - | - | CASRDSTLNQPQHF | TGTGCCAGCAGGGACAGCACCTTAAATCAGCCCCAGCATTTT
TRBJ2-2 | TRBV6-8 | - | many | CASGYPPRGRAGELFF | TGTGCCAGCGGATACCCCCCGAGGGGTCGGGCCGGGGAGCTGTTTTTT
TRBJ1-6 | TRBV25-1 | - | - | CASSGGKRGNSPLHF | TGTGCCAGCAGTGGGGGAAAGAGGGGGAATTCACCCCTCCACTTT
TRBJ2-4 | TRBV11-3 | TRBD1 | few | CASSLGTGWDIQYF | TGTGCCAGCAGCCTCGGGACAGGGTGGGACATTCAGTACTTC
TRBJ1-4 | TRBV11-3 | - | many | CASSQLGQNEKLFF | TGTGCCAGCAGCCAATTAGGACAGAATGAAAAACTGTTTTTT
TRBJ1-2 | TRBV19 | TRBD1 | - | CASSIGQGAFGGYTF | TGTGCCAGTAGCATCGGACAGGGGGCGTTTGGTGGCTACACCTTC
TRBJ1-4 | TRBV11-3 | TRBD1 | - | CASSLDARTGELFF | TGTGCCAGCAGCCTTGACGCTAGGACAGGAGAACTGTTTTTT
TRBJ1-1 | TRBV6-8 | - | few | CASRRQVNTEAFF | TGTGCCAGCAGACGACAGGTGAACACTGAAGCTTTCTTT
TRBJ1-3 | TRBV7-4 | - | - | CASSGGQGNTIYF | TGTGCCAGCAGCGGTGGACAGGGAAACACCATATATTTT
TRBJ2-3 | TRBV15 | - | - | CATSSTTGRNGASTDTQYF | TGTGCCACCAGCAGCACTACAGGGCGGAATGGTGCTAGCACAGATACGCAGTATTTT
TRBJ2-7 | TRBV6-7 | - | few | CASSYNLGASYEQYF | TGTGCCAGCAGTTATAATTTAGGGGCCTCCTACGAGCAGTACTTC